Included here is one T cell receptor beta chain sequence, with context. Germline V gene sequence: CDR1 GTSNPN, CDR2 SVGIG (reference sequence). CDR3 length: 13 residues. V trimming: 5 bases; J trimming: 7 bases; junction bases outside the gene matches: 6. This sample is part of a study of blood T cell repertoires in COVID-19. Study as a whole: Both acute and convalescent COVID-19 samples were obtained from the United States, Italy and Spain.

The method was immunoSEQ multiplex PCR; TCRdb's version includes in-frame clones alone and lacks a portion of them. The sample gives approximately 290,000 clones, over 75% of which show up once; about 4.3% is in the top ten. Adults between roughly 18 and 95 years of age took part from about two dozen US areas. Participant-given clinical history determined each cohort assignment. Cohort 3 recovery required two negative PCRs, clearance, or symptom resolution. V is TRBV30 and J is TRBJ2-1; TRBD1 agrees at 9 bases. Material for sequencing was PBMCs or T cells enriched from blood (not recorded which). The sequence derives from a woman younger than 45 who had recovered from COVID-19. CDR3 region: CAWGSGTGNEQFF. For the CDR3, the DNA is TGTGCCTGGGGTTCCGGGACAGGGAATGAGCAGTTCTTC.